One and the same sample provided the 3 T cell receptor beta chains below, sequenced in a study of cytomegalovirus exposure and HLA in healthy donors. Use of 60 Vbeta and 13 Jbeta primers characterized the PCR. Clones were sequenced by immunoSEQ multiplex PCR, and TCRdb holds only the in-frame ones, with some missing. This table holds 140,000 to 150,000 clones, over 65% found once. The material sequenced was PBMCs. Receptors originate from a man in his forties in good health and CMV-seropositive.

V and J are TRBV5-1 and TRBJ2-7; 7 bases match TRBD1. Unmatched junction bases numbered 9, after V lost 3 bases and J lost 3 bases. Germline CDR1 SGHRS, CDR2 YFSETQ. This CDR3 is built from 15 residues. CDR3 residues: CASSSLTGTLYEQYF. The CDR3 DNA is TGCGCCAGCAGCTCCCTGACAGGGACCCTCTACGAGCAGTACTTC.

CDR3 residues: CASSLGGSSNYGYTF. Here the CDR3 DNA reads TGTGCCAGCAGTTTGGGAGGGAGTAGTAACTATGGCTACACCTTC. The chain employs TRBV27 and TRBJ1-2; D remains ambiguous. The CDR3 runs 15 residues. V was clipped by 3 bases and J by 1 base, with 12 bases between them. The germline V gene encodes CDR1 MNHEY and CDR2 SMNVEV (reference sequence).

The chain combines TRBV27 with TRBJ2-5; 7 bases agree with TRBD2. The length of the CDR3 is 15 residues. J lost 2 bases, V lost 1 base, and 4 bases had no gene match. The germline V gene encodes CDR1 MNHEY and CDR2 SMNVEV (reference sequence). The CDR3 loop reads CASSLWEGRQETQYF. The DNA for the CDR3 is TGTGCCAGCAGTTTATGGGAGGGTCGGCAAGAGACCCAGTACTTC.